What follows are 9 T cell receptor beta chains derived from one specimen sequenced in a study of vaccination effects on CD4 cells after COVID-19. After expansion with viral peptide pools in the ViraFEST assay, antigen-specific CD4+ T cells were sequenced. Subsequent to 10 days of culture, CD4+ T cells were isolated. Nucleocapsid antibody tests were negative, and the vaccine recipients had no prior SARS-CoV-2 infection. The repertoire was sequenced with immunoSEQ multiplex PCR; TCRdb's copy has only in-frame clones and lacks some. The repertoire holds about 65,000 clones, with about 72% as singletons. What these receptors recognize is not known. Sequencing used CD4+ T cells from PBMCs cultured with HCoV-NL63 spike peptides, obtained before COVID-19 vaccination. These receptors were obtained from a human donor who received a COVID-19 vaccine.

V and J are TRBV5-1 and TRBJ1-1; no reliable D call. Germline assignment: CDR1 SGHRS and CDR2 YFSETQ. V lost 0 bases to trimming and J lost 3 bases, with 12 bases between them. CDR3 length: 15 amino acids. Written as DNA, the CDR3 is TGCGCCAGCAGCTTGGGTCAGGTTGGGGACACTGAAGCTTTCTTT. It encodes CASSLGQVGDTEAFF.

The chain combines TRBV6-1 with TRBJ1-1, with D possibly matching TRBD1 (6 bases). Trimming pared 2 bases from V and 2 bases from J, leaving 12 bases between. This CDR3 is built from 15 residues. Germline values: CDR1 MNHNS, CDR2 SASEGT. Here the CDR3 reads CASSEIGQINTEAFF. CDR3 nucleotide sequence: TGTGCCAGCAGTGAAATAGGACAGATAAACACTGAAGCTTTCTTT.

The V and J genes are TRBV5-1 and TRBJ1-1, with 7 positions matching TRBD1. V lost 6 bases and J lost 6; bases outside the gene matches: 14. The CDR3 runs to 15 residues. Germline values: CDR1 SGHRS, CDR2 YFSETQ. CDR3 bases: TGCGCCAGCACCGTACAGGGGCTCGATGGGTCTGAAGCTTTCTTT. Translating gives CASTVQGLDGSEAFF. Together with reference TRBV5-1 and TRBJ1-1, the CDR3 gives the full variable domain: KAGVTQTPRYLIKTRGQQVTLSCSPISGHRSVSWYQQTPGQGLQFLFEYFSETQRNKGNFPGRFSGRQFSNSRSEMNVSTLELGDSALYLCASTVQGLDGSEAFFGQGTRLTVV.

V usage is TRBV25-1 and J usage is TRBJ2-3; D unresolved. CDR1 and CDR2 (germline): MGHDK, SYGVNS. V shed 1 base and J shed 0 bases, with 8 bases lying between them. This CDR3 is built from 15 residues. This chain's CDR3 is CASSEFRTSTDTQYF. In DNA form, the CDR3 reads TGTGCCAGCAGTGAATTTAGAACTAGCACAGATACGCAGTATTTT.

This clone was detected a few times. Written as DNA, the CDR3 is TGTGCCAGCAGCTTACAGGTTAGCTCCTACAATGAGCAGTTCTTC. This gives the protein CASSLQVSSYNEQFF. The rearrangement uses TRBV7-2 and TRBJ2-1; no reliable D call. Trimming pared 2 bases from V and 0 bases from J, leaving 8 bases between. CDR3 length: 15 amino acids. Germline values: CDR1 SGHTA, CDR2 FQGNSA.

This clone was counted between two and nine times. This rearrangement joins TRBV7-2 to TRBJ2-2; D unresolved. CDR3 size: 15 residues. Germline CDR1 reads SGHTA; CDR2 reads FQGNSA. V dropped 2 bases and J dropped 0 bases, with 7 bases sitting between them. The CDR3 loop reads CASSLRSANTGELFF. The CDR3 DNA is TGTGCCAGCAGCTTACGTTCAGCGAACACCGGGGAGCTGTTTTTT. The variable domain in full, with the rest retrieved from reference TRBV7-2 and TRBJ2-2, is GAGVSQSPSNKVTEKGKDVELRCDPISGHTALYWYRQSLGQGLEFLIYFQGNSAPDKSGLPSDRFSAERTGGSVSTLTIQRTQQEDSAVYLCASSLRSANTGELFFGEGSRLTVL.

This clone was observed a few times. In DNA form, the CDR3 reads TGTGCCAGCAGCCACGGAAATGCGAACACCGGGGAGCTGTTTTTT. Its translation: CASSHGNANTGELFF. This sequence joins TRBV3-1 (or the pseudogene TRBV3-2) and TRBJ2-2; unclear D gene. V was cut by 3 bases and J by 0 bases, with 8 bases left in between. This CDR3 spans 15 amino acids. In germline, CDR1 is LGHDT, CDR2 YNNKEL (reference sequence).

Only a few counts were recorded for this clone. The V call is TRBV6-5, the J call TRBJ2-2; possible D gene TRBD1, 6 bases. Germline CDR1 MNHEY, CDR2 SVGAGI. Between the trimmed V and J ends, which lost 4 bases and 4 bases, there was a span of 13 bases. The CDR3 loop spans 15 amino acids. CDR3 region: CASSSTGHLTGELFF. CDR3 bases: TGTGCCAGCAGTTCAACAGGGCACCTCACCGGGGAGCTGTTTTTT.

The CDR3 region has the DNA TGTGCCAGCAGCCGTCGGGAGACGCCGAACACTGAAGCTTTCTTT. Translated, it gives CASSRRETPNTEAFF. The V call is TRBV3-1 (or the pseudogene TRBV3-2), the J call TRBJ1-1; D call uncertain. This CDR3 region has 15 residues. With 4 bases removed from V and 1 base from J, the gap between germline ends came to 13 bases. Germline CDR1 LGHDT, CDR2 YNNKEL (reference sequence).